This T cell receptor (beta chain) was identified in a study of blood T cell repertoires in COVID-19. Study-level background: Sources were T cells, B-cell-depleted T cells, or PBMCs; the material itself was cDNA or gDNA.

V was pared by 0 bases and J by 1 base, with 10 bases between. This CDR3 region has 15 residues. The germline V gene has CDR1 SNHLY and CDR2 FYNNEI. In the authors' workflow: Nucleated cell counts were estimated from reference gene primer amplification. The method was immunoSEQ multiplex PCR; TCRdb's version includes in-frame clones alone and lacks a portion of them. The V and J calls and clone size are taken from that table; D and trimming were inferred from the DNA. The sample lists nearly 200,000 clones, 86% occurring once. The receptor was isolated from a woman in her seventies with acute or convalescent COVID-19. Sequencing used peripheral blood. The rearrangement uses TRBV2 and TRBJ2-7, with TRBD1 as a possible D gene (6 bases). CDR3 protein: CASSEATGRSYEQYF. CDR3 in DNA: TGTGCCAGCAGTGAAGCGACAGGTCGGTCCTACGAGCAGTACTTC.